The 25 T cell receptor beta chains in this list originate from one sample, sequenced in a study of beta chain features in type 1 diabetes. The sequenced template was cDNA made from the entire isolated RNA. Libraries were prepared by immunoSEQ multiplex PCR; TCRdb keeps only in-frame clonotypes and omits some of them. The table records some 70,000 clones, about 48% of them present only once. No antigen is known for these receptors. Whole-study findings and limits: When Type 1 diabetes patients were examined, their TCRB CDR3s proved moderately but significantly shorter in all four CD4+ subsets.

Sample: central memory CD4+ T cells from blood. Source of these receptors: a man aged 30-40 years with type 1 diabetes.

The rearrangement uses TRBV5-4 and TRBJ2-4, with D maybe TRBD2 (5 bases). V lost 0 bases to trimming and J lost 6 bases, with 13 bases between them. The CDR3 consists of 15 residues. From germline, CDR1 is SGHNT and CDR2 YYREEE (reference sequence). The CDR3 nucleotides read TGTGCCAGCAGCTTGGCCGGACCGAGCGGAAACATTCAGTACTTC. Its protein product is CASSLAGPSGNIQYF.

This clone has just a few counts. CDR3 sequence: CASSRAGSNTGELFF. DNA for the CDR3: TGTGCCAGCAGCAGGGCAGGGTCGAACACCGGGGAGCTGTTTTTT. The chain joins TRBV6-1 to TRBJ2-2, with TRBD1 as a possible D gene (5 bases). Germline CDR1 is MNHNS and CDR2 is SASEGT. V lost 6 bases and J 0 bases, leaving 11 bases between the germline ends. The CDR3 contains 15 residues.

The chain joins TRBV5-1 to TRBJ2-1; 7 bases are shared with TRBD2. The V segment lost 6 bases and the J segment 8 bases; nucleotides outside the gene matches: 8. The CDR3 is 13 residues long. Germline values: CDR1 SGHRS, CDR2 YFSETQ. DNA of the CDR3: TGCGCCAGCACCGTACGGGGGGACGATGAGCAGTTCTTC. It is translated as CASTVRGDDEQFF.

CDR3 nucleotides: TGCGCCAGCAGCTTGGGGACTAGCGGGGGGGAAGAGACCCAGTACTTC. The encoded protein is CASSLGTSGGEETQYF. J is TRBJ2-5 and V is TRBV5-1; 15 positions match TRBD2. J gave up 3 bases and V 0 bases, and 0 bases lay outside the gene matches. Germline loops: CDR1 SGHRS, CDR2 YFSETQ. The CDR3 runs 16 residues.

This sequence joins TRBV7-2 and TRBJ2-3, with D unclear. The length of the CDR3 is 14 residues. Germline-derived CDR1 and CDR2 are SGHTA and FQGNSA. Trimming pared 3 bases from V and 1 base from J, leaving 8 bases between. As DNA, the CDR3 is TGTGCCAGCAGCTTTAGACTTGGCACAGATACGCAGTATTTT. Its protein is CASSFRLGTDTQYF.

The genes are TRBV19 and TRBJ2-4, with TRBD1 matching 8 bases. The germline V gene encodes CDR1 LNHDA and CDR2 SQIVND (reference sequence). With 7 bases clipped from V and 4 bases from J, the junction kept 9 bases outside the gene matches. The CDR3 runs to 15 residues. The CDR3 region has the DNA TGTGCCAGTACAAGGACAGGGTATAGGAAAAACATTCAGTACTTC. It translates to CASTRTGYRKNIQYF.

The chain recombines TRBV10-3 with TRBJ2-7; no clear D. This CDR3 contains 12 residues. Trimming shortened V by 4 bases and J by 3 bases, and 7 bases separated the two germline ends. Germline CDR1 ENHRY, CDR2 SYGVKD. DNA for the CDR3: TGTGCCATCAGTGTCACGAGCTACGAGCAGTACTTC. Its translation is CAISVTSYEQYF.

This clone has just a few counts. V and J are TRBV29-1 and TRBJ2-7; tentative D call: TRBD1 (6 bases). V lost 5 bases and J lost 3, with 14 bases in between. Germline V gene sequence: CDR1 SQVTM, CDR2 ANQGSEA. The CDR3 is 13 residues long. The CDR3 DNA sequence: TGCAGCGTTCGCCAGGGGCCGTTCTACGAGCAGTACTTC. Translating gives CSVRQGPFYEQYF.

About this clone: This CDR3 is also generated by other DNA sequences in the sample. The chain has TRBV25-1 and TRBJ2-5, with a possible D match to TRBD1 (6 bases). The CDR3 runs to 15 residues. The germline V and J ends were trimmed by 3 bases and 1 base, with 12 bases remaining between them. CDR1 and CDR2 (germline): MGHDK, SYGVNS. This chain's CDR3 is CASSDPGQLQETQYF. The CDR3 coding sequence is TGTGCCAGCAGTGACCCCGGACAGCTCCAAGAGACCCAGTACTTC.

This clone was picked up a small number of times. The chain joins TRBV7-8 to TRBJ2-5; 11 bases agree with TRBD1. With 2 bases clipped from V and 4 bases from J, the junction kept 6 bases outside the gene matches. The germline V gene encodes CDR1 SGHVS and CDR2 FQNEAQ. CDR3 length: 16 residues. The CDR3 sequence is CASSLSGQGAGETQYF. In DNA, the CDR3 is TGTGCCAGCAGCTTATCCGGACAGGGGGCAGGAGAGACCCAGTACTTC.

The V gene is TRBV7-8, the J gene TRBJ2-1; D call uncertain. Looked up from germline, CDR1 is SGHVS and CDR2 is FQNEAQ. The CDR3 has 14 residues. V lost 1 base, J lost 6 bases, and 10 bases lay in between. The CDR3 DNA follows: TGTGCCAGCAGCTTAGATGGCCAGGTCAATGAGCAGTTCTTC. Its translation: CASSLDGQVNEQFF. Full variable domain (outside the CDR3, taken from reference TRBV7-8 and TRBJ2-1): GAGVSQSPRYKVAKRGQDVALRCDPISGHVSLFWYQQALGQGPEFLTYFQNEAQLDKSGLPSDRFFAERPEGSVSTLKIQRTQQEDSAVYLCASSLDGQVNEQFFGPGTRLTVL.

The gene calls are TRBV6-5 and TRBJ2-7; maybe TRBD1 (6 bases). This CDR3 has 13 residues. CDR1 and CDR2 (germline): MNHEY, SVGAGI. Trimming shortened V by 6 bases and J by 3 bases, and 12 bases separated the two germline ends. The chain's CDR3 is CASSRTENYEQYF. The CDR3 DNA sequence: TGTGCCAGCAGCAGGACAGAGAACTACGAGCAGTACTTC.

CDR3 bases: TGTGCCAGCAGCTCCGGGTGGGGCCCGAACACCGGGGAGCTGTTTTTT. This translates into CASSSGWGPNTGELFF. The V and J genes are TRBV11-2 and TRBJ2-2, with a tentative D call TRBD1 (5 bases). With 4 bases removed from V and 0 bases from J, the gap between germline ends came to 12 bases. The CDR3 sequence is 16 residues long. Germline assignment: CDR1 SGHAT and CDR2 FQNNGV.

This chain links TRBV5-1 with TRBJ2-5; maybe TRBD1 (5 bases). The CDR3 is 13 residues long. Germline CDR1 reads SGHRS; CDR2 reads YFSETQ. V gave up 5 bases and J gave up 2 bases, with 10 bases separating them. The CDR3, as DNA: TGCGCCAGCAGAACAGGTGGTCAAGAGACCCAGTACTTC. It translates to CASRTGGQETQYF.

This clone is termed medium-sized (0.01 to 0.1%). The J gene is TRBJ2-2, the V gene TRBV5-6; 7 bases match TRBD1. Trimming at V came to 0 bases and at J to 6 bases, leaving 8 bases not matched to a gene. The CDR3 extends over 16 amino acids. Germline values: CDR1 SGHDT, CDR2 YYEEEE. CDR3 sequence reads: CASSLEGGNRAGELFF. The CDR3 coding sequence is TGTGCCAGCAGCTTGGAAGGGGGCAATCGGGCCGGGGAGCTGTTTTTT.

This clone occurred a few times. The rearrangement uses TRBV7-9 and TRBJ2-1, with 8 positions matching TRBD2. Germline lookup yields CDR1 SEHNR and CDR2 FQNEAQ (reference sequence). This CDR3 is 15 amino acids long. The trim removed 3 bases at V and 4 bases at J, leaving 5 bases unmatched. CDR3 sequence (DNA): TGTGCCAGCAGCTTGATACTAGCGGATTACAATGAGCAGTTCTTC. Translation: CASSLILADYNEQFF.

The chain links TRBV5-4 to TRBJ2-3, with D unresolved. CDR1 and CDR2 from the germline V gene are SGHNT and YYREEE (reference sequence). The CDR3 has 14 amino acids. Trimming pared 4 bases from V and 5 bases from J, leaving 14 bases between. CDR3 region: CASSPTSSGDTQYF. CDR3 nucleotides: TGTGCCAGCAGCCCGACCTCTTCGGGAGATACGCAGTATTTT. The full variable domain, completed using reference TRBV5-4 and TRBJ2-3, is ETGVTQSPTHLIKTRGQQVTLRCSSQSGHNTVSWYQQALGQGPQFIFQYYREEENGRGNFPPRFSGLQFPNYSSELNVNALELDDSALYLCASSPTSSGDTQYFGPGTRLTVL.

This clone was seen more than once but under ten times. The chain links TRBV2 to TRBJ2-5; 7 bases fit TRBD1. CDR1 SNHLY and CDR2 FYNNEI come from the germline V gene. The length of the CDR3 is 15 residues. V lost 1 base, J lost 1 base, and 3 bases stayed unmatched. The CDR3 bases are TGTGCCAGCAGTGAAGAGACAGGGCTCCAAGAGACCCAGTACTTC. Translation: CASSEETGLQETQYF.

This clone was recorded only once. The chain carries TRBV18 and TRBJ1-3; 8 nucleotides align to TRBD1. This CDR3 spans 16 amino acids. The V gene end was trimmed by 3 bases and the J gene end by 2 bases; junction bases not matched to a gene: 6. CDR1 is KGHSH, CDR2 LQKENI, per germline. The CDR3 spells CASSPIGTGPGNTIYF. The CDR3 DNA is TGTGCCAGCTCACCTATCGGGACAGGACCTGGAAACACCATATATTTT.

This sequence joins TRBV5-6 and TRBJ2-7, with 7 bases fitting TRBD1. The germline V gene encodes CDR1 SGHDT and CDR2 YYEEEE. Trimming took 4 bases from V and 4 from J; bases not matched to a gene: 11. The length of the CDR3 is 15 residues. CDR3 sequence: CASSPDRDRDYEQYF. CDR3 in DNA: TGTGCCAGCAGCCCTGACCGGGACAGAGATTACGAGCAGTACTTC.

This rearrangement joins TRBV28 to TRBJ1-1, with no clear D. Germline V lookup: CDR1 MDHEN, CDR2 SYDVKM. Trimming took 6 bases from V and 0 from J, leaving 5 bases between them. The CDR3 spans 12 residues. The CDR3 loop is CASRLLNTEAFF. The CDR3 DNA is TGTGCCAGCAGGCTATTGAACACTGAAGCTTTCTTT.

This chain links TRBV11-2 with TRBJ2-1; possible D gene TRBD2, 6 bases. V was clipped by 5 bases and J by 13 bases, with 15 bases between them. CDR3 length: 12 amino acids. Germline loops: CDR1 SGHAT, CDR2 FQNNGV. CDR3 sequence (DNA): TGTGCCAGCAGCACACTGGGACTTAACCAGTTCTTC. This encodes CASSTLGLNQFF. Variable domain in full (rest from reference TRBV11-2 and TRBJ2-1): EAGVAQSPRYKIIEKRQSVAFWCNPISGHATLYWYQQILGQGPKLLIQFQNNGVVDDSQLPKDRFSAERLKGVDSTLKIQPAKLEDSAVYLCASSTLGLNQFFGPGTRLTVL.

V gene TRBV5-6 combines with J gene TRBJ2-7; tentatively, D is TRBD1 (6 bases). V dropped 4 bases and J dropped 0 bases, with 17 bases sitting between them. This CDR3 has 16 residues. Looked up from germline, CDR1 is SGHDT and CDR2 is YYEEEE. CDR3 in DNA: TGTGCCAGCAGCCAGTCGGCACAGGGAAGCTCCTACGAGCAGTACTTC. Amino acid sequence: CASSQSAQGSSYEQYF.

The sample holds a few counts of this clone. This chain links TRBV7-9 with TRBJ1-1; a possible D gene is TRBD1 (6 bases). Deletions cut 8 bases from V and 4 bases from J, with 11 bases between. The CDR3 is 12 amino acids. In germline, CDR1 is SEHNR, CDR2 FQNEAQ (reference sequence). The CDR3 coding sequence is TGTGCCAGCGGAGTACAGGGCACTGAAGCTTTCTTT. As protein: CASGVQGTEAFF.

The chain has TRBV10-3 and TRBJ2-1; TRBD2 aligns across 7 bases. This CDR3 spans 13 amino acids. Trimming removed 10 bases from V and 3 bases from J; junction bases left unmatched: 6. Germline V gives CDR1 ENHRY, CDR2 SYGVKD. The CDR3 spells CATLADHYNEQFF. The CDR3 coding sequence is TGTGCCACCCTAGCGGATCACTACAATGAGCAGTTCTTC.